The 8 T cell receptor beta chains below come from one sample, sequenced in a study of cytomegalovirus exposure and HLA in healthy donors. PCR amplification relied on 60 Vbeta primers (plus 13 Jbeta primers). Profiled with immunoSEQ multiplex PCR; TCRdb holds only in-frame clones, not every one. The profile covers about 140,000 clones, with 66% appearing a single time and 1.6% taken by the ten largest. Material for sequencing was PBMCs. Receptors originate from a human donor in good health.

This clone was detected a few times. The rearrangement uses TRBV18 and TRBJ2-3; D unclear. The CDR3 has 14 amino acids. Germline lookup yields CDR1 KGHSH and CDR2 LQKENI. V was clipped by 0 bases and J by 8 bases, with 12 bases between them. The CDR3 sequence: CASSPPETPRTQYF. DNA of the CDR3: TGTGCCAGCTCACCACCGGAGACCCCCCGTACGCAGTATTTT. Full variable domain (missing parts from reference TRBV18 and TRBJ2-3): NAGVMQNPRHLVRRRGQEARLRCSPMKGHSHVYWYRQLPEEGLKFMVYLQKENIIDESGMPKERFSAEFPKEGPSILRIQQVVRGDSAAYFCASSPPETPRTQYFGPGTRLTVL.

The chain has TRBV15 and TRBJ2-3; D possibly corresponds to TRBD1 (5 bases). This CDR3 comprises 15 residues. The germline V and J ends were trimmed by 8 bases and 4 bases, with 19 bases remaining between them. Germline V lookup: CDR1 LNHNV, CDR2 YYDKDF (reference sequence). For the CDR3, the DNA is TGTGCCACCCATCCTAGGGGTTATTCAGCAGATACGCAGTATTTT. Translation gives CATHPRGYSADTQYF.

CDR3 bases: TGTGCCAGCAGCTTCAGGGGAGGAAACACCATATATTTT. It translates to CASSFRGGNTIYF. V is TRBV7-9 and J is TRBJ1-3, with D perhaps TRBD1 (6 bases). CDR1 and CDR2 (germline): SEHNR, FQNEAQ (reference sequence). This CDR3 contains 13 residues. The V gene lost 3 bases and the J gene lost 4 bases, with 7 bases spanning the gap.

V and J are TRBV19 and TRBJ1-6, with 8 bases fitting TRBD1. CDR1 and CDR2 (germline): LNHDA, SQIVND (reference sequence). CDR3 size: 14 residues. V lost 6 bases to trimming and J lost 7 bases; unmatched junction nucleotides: 5. The CDR3 region has the DNA TGTGCCAGTAGGAGGGACAGGTCGAATTCACCCCTCCACTTT. Amino acid sequence: CASRRDRSNSPLHF.

This rearrangement joins TRBV7-9 to TRBJ2-7; the match to TRBD1 covers 9 bases. The trim removed 1 base at V and 3 bases at J, leaving 7 bases unmatched. The length of the CDR3 is 16 residues. The germline gives CDR1 SEHNR, CDR2 FQNEAQ (reference sequence). The DNA for the CDR3 is TGTGCCAGCAGCTTAGACGGGACAGGGACGAGCTACGAGCAGTACTTC. Amino acids: CASSLDGTGTSYEQYF. Full variable domain (rest looked up from reference TRBV7-9 and TRBJ2-7): DTGVSQNPRHKITKRGQNVTFRCDPISEHNRLYWYRQTLGQGPEFLTYFQNEAQLEKSRLLSDRFSAERPKGSFSTLEIQRTEQGDSAMYLCASSLDGTGTSYEQYFGPGTRLTVT.

This clone was observed a few times. This chain links TRBV6-5 with TRBJ1-2; TRBD1 might be the D (6 bases). Trimming removed 0 bases from V and 4 bases from J, with 15 bases in between. Per germline, CDR1 MNHEY and CDR2 SVGAGI. The CDR3 has 16 amino acids. CDR3 in amino acids: CASSYSYDDRPYGYTF. In DNA, the CDR3 is TGTGCCAGCAGTTACTCTTATGACGACAGGCCCTATGGCTACACCTTC.

This clone was recorded only once. The chain uses TRBV5-1 and TRBJ1-2; D unresolved. Trimming stripped 0 bases from V and 0 bases from J, with 3 bases between. CDR1 SGHRS and CDR2 YFSETQ come from the germline V gene. This CDR3 has 13 residues. In DNA, the CDR3 is TGCGCCAGCAGCTTGGACTCTAACTATGGCTACACCTTC. Amino acid sequence: CASSLDSNYGYTF.

The chain employs TRBV18 and TRBJ2-5; TRBD2 matches 12 bases. V shed 3 bases and J 5 bases; nucleotides not matched to a gene: 4. The CDR3 extends over 15 amino acids. Germline values: CDR1 KGHSH, CDR2 LQKENI. The CDR3 DNA sequence: TGTGCCAGCTCACCCGGGACTAGCGGGCCGGAGACCCAGTACTTC. It yields the protein CASSPGTSGPETQYF.